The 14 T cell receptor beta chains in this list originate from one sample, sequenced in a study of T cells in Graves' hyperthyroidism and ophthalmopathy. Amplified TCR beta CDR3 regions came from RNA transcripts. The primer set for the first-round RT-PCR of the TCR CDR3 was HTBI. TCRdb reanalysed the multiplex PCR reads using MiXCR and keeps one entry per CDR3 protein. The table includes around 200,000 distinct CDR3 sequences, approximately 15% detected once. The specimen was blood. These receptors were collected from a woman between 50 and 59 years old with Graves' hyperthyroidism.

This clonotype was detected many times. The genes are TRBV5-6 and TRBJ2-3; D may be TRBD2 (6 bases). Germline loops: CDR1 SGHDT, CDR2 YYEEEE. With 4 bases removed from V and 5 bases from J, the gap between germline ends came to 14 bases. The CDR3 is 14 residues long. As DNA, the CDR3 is TGTGCCAGCAGCCTATCTGCTAGCGAAGATACGCAGTATTTT. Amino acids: CASSLSASEDTQYF.

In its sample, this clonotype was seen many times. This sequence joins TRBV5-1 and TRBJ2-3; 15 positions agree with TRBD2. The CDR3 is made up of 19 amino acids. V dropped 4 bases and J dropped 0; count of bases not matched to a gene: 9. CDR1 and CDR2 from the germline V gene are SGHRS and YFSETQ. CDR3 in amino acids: CASSPGLAGGSYSTDTQYF. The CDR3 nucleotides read TGCGCCAGCAGCCCGGGACTAGCGGGGGGTTCCTATAGCACAGATACGCAGTATTTT.

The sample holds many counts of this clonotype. As DNA, the CDR3 is TGTGCCAGCAGCTTCCAGGGGACAGATACGCAGTATTTT. Its translation: CASSFQGTDTQYF. This chain uses TRBV13 with TRBJ2-3, with D perhaps matching TRBD1 (6 bases). There are 13 residues in the CDR3. Germline V lookup: CDR1 PRHDT, CDR2 FYEKMQ (reference sequence). Between the trimmed V and J ends, which lost 3 bases and 3 bases, there was a span of 7 bases.

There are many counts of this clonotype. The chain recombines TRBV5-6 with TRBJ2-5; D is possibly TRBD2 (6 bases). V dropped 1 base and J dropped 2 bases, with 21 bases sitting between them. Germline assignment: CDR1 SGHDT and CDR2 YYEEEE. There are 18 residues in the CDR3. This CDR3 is CASSLSYGWRGPQETQYF. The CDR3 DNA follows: TGTGCCAGCAGCTTGAGTTATGGTTGGCGGGGACCGCAAGAGACCCAGTACTTC. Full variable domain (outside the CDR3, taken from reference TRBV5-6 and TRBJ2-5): DAGVTQSPTHLIKTRGQQVTLRCSPKSGHDTVSWYQQALGQGPQFIFQYYEEEERQRGNFPDRFSGHQFPNYSSELNVNALLLGDSALYLCASSLSYGWRGPQETQYFGPGTRLLVL.

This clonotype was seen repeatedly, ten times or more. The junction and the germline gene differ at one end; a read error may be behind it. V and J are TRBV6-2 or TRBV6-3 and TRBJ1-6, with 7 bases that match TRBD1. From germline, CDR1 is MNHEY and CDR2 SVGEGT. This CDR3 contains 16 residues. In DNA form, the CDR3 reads TGTGCCAGCAGTTACGATACAGGGGTCCAAGGTTCACCCCTCCGCTTT. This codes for CASSYDTGVQGSPLRF.

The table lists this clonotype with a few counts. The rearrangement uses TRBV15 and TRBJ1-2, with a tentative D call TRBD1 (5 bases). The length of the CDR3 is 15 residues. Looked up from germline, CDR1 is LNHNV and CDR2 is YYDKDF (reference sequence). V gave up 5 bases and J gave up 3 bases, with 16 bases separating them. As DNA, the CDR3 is TGTGCCACCAGCCCCGGCAGGGCTGGGGACTATGGCTACACCTTC. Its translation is CATSPGRAGDYGYTF. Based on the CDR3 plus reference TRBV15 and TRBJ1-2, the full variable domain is DAMVIQNPRYQVTQFGKPVTLSCSQTLNHNVMYWYQQKSSQAPKLLFHYYDKDFNNEADTPDNFQSRRPNTSFCFLDIRSPGLGDTAMYLCATSPGRAGDYGYTFGSGTRLTVV.

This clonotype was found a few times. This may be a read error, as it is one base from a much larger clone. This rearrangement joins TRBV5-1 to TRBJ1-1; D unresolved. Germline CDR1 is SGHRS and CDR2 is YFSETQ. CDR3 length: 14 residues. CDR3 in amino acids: CASSLDSTNTEASF. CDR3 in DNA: TGCGCCAGCAGCTTGGACAGCACCAACACTGAAGCTTCCTTT.

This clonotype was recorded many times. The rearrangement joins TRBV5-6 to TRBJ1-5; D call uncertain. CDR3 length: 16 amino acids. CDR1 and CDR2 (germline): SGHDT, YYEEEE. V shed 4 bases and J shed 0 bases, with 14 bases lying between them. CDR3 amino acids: CASSTSREYSNQPQHF. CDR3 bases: TGTGCCAGCAGCACCTCTCGGGAGTATAGCAATCAGCCCCAGCATTTT.

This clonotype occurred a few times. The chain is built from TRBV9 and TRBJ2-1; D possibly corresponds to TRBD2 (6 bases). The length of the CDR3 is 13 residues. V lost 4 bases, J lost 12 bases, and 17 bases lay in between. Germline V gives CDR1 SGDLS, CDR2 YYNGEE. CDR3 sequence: CASSPGGAYGQFF. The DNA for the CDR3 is TGTGCCAGCAGCCCCGGAGGGGCCTATGGGCAGTTCTTC.

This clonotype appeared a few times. The CDR3 is CASSQDISGMDGYTF. For the CDR3, the DNA is TGCGCCAGCAGCCAAGATATCTCGGGAATGGACGGCTACACCTTC. The genes are TRBV4-3 and TRBJ1-2; D not resolved. Germline values: CDR1 LGHNA, CDR2 YSLEER. CDR3 length: 15 amino acids. V was pared by 0 bases and J by 8 bases, with 16 bases between.

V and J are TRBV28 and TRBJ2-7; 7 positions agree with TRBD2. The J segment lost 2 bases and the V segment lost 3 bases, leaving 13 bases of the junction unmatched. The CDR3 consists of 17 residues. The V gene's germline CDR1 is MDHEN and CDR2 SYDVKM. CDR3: CASSLERGGLAAYEQYF. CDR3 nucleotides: TGTGCCAGCAGTTTGGAGAGGGGAGGGCTAGCGGCCTACGAGCAGTACTTC.

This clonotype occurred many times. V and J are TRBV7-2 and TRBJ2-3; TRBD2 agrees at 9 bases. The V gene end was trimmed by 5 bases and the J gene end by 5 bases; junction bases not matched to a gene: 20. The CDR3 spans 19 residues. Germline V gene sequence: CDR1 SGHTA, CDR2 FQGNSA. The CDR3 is CASSVIIARPGLARDTQYF. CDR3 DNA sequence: TGTGCCAGCAGCGTAATTATTGCCCGACCGGGACTAGCCAGAGATACGCAGTATTTT.

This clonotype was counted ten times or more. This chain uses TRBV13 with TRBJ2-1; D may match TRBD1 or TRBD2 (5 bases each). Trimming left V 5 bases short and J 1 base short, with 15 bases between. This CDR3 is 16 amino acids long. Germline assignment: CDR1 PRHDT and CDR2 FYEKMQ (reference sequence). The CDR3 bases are TGTGCCAGCAGCCTTCGAGGGGTTAAGTCCTACAATGAGCAGTTCTTC. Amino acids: CASSLRGVKSYNEQFF.

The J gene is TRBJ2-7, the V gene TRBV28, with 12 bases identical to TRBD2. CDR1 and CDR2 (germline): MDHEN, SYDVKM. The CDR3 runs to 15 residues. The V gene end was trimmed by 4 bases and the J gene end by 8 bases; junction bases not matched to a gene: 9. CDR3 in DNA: TGTGCCAGCAGTTCCCCGCACCTAGCGGGAGGGCAGCAGTACTTC. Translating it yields CASSSPHLAGGQQYF.